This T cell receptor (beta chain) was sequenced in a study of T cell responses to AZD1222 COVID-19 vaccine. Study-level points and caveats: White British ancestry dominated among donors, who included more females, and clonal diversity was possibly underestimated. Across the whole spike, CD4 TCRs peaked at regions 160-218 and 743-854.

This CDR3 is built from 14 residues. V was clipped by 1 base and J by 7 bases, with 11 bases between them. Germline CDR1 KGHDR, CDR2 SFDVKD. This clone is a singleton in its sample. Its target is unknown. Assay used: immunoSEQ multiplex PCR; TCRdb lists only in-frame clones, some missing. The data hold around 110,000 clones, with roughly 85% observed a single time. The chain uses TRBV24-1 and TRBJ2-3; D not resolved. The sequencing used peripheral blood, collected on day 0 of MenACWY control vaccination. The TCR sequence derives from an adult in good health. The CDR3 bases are TGTGCCACCAGTGATTTTCGGGCGGCCAATACGCAGTATTTT. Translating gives CATSDFRAANTQYF.